These 5 T cell receptor beta chains came from one sample sequenced in a study of T cell responses to AZD1222 COVID-19 vaccine. TCRdb's copy holds only in-frame clones and misses some; the assay was immunoSEQ multiplex PCR. The repertoire has tens of thousands of clones, roughly 90% of them found once; the top ten carry approximately 1.3%. This specimen consisted of peripheral blood, obtained 28 days after the second AZD1222 dose. All receptors come from an adult who received the AZD1222 COVID-19 vaccine.

The chain recombines TRBV2 with TRBJ1-1, with D unresolved. The CDR3 is made up of 14 amino acids. The germline V gene has CDR1 SNHLY and CDR2 FYNNEI. The V gene lost 8 bases and the J gene lost 1 base, with 14 bases spanning the gap. This CDR3 reads CASLIALANTEAFF. The CDR3 coding sequence is TGTGCCAGCCTTATTGCCTTGGCGAACACTGAAGCTTTCTTT.

V is TRBV7-3 and J is TRBJ2-3, with D possibly TRBD2 on 6 matching bases. Per germline, CDR1 SGHTA and CDR2 FQGTGA. The CDR3 length is 15 residues. V gave up 3 bases and J gave up 6 bases, with 16 bases separating them. The CDR3 sequence: CASSFSGTDKDTQYF. For the CDR3, the DNA is TGTGCCAGCAGCTTTTCCGGGACTGATAAGGATACGCAGTATTTT.

This sequence joins TRBV19 and TRBJ2-2, with D unresolved. Looked up from germline, CDR1 is LNHDA and CDR2 is SQIVND (reference sequence). The CDR3 sequence is 14 residues long. The ends were cut back, 5 bases at V and 0 bases at J, with 7 bases in the middle. The CDR3 DNA is TGTGCCAGTAGTTCAATTCCGAACACCGGGGAGCTGTTTTTT. Translated: CASSSIPNTGELFF.

V usage is TRBV5-1 and J usage is TRBJ1-4; the D gene is possibly TRBD1 (6 bases). The CDR3 is 16 residues long. V lost 6 bases, J lost 7 bases, and 22 bases lay in between. In germline, CDR1 is SGHRS, CDR2 YFSETQ. The CDR3 region has the DNA TGCGCCAGCAAGGGGGGGTTGACGGGAAAGATTGAAAAACTGTTTTTT. This translates into CASKGGLTGKIEKLFF.

This chain links TRBV9 with TRBJ1-4; D perhaps matches TRBD1 (5 bases). CDR1 is SGDLS, CDR2 YYNGEE, per germline. The V and J ends lost 3 bases and 4 bases respectively, with 10 bases between them. This CDR3 has 14 amino acids. The CDR3 coding sequence is TGTGCCAGCAGCGCCGAAGGGGTTAATGAAAAACTGTTTTTT. Amino acids: CASSAEGVNEKLFF.